This T cell receptor beta chain is drawn from a study of technical replicates of blood from a handful of donors. Data came from immunoSEQ multiplex PCR; TCRdb stores just in-frame clones and leaves some out. Altogether approximately 93,000 clones are present, 94% being singletons, with the ten largest covering around 0.25%. The CDR3 totals 13 residues. Germline V CDR1 and CDR2: SGHNT, YYREEE (reference sequence). The ends were cut back, 0 bases at V and 6 bases at J, with 6 bases in the middle. The chain has TRBV5-4 and TRBJ2-2; D not resolved. This TCR derives from a human donor in good health. Material for sequencing was T cells isolated from PBMCs. The DNA of the CDR3 is TGTGCCAGCAGCTTGGCCGCAGCCGGGGAGCTGTTTTTT. Translating it yields CASSLAAAGELFF.